The 7 T cell receptor beta chains below all came from one sample that was sequenced in a study of metastatic and nonmetastatic thyroid tumors (dated by TCRdb to the early 2020s). No patient had received any treatment before thyroid surgery. Receptor libraries were prepared by PCR. The sequencer was an Illumina HiSeq 4000. TCRdb redid the processing of the public reads, applying fastp at Q25 and MiXCR, and retained in-frame beta chains. The sample includes tens of thousands of clones, with about 25% observed a single time. Around 3.5% of the sample comes from the top ten. Sequencing used blood. These receptors originate from a male donor with papillary thyroid cancer or a benign thyroid nodule (not recorded which). Some clones in this sample may be carry-over from other donors' samples.

The table lists this clone with many counts. Within the sample, other DNA sequences also encode this same CDR3. The rearrangement joins TRBV7-9 to TRBJ2-7; either TRBD1 or TRBD2 may supply D (6 bases each). The CDR3 loop spans 13 amino acids. Trimming pared 3 bases from V and 3 bases from J, leaving 9 bases between. Germline V gives CDR1 SEHNR, CDR2 FQNEAQ (reference sequence). The CDR3 sequence: CASSLGGIYEQYF. In DNA form, the CDR3 reads TGTGCCAGCAGCTTGGGGGGCATCTACGAGCAGTACTTC.

The J gene is TRBJ1-6, the V gene TRBV6-5, with D possibly being TRBD1 (6 bases). Trimming left V 7 bases short and J 0 bases short, with 13 bases between. There are 16 residues in the CDR3. From germline, CDR1 is MNHEY and CDR2 SVGAGI. The CDR3 nucleotides read TGTGCCAGCATTCTACGAGGGGGCTCCTATAATTCACCCCTCCACTTT. Protein product: CASILRGGSYNSPLHF.

This clone was seen at least ten times. The J gene is TRBJ2-7, the V gene TRBV2, with TRBD1 as a possible D gene (6 bases). Germline CDR1 SNHLY, CDR2 FYNNEI. The CDR3 consists of 14 residues. The V and J ends lost 7 bases and 3 bases respectively, with 16 bases between them. The CDR3 DNA is TGTGCCAGCATGGAAGACAGGCCGGACTACGAGCAGTACTTC. Its protein product is CASMEDRPDYEQYF.

This clone appeared a few times. V and J are TRBV27 and TRBJ1-6; 10 bases fit TRBD1. Germline assignment: CDR1 MNHEY and CDR2 SMNVEV (reference sequence). V shed 6 bases, J shed 6 bases, and the junction held 8 bases outside the gene matches. CDR3 length equals 16 residues. The CDR3 region is CASSPGQGFPNSPLHF. CDR3 sequence (DNA): TGTGCCAGCAGCCCGGGACAGGGGTTTCCTAATTCACCCCTCCACTTT.

This clone was counted at least ten times. Other DNA sequences in the same sample also yield this CDR3. This chain uses TRBV7-2 with TRBJ1-6, with D unclear. This CDR3 has 15 amino acids. Trimming removed 5 bases from V and 1 base from J, with 9 bases in between. The germline CDR1 and CDR2 sequences are SGHTA and FQGNSA. CDR3 nucleotide sequence: TGTGCCAGCAGCCCGGCCGGGTCCTATAATTCACCCCTCCACTTT. Translated, it gives CASSPAGSYNSPLHF.

This clone was seen repeatedly, ten times or more. V is TRBV30 and J is TRBJ2-1, with D uncertain. Trimming shortened V by 0 bases and J by 8 bases, and 11 bases separated the two germline ends. Germline values: CDR1 GTSNPN, CDR2 SVGIG (reference sequence). The CDR3 runs 13 residues. CDR3 residues: CAWSVLVLHEQFF. In DNA form, the CDR3 reads TGTGCCTGGAGTGTTTTGGTGTTACATGAGCAGTTCTTC. Together with reference TRBV30 and TRBJ2-1, the CDR3 gives the full variable domain: SQTIHQWPATLVQPVGSPLSLECTVEGTSNPNLYWYRQAAGRGLQLLFYSVGIGQISSEVPQNLSASRPQDRQFILSSKKLLLSDSGFYLCAWSVLVLHEQFFGPGTRLTVL.

This clone has a count of ten or more. Here the CDR3 reads CASSLSDGANEAFF. The CDR3, as DNA: TGTGCCAGCAGCTTATCGGACGGGGCTAATGAAGCTTTCTTT. The rearrangement links TRBV11-2 to TRBJ1-1, with TRBD1 as a possible D gene (5 bases). CDR3 length equals 14 residues. Germline V gene lookup returns CDR1 SGHAT and CDR2 FQNNGV. Trimming took 2 bases from V and 7 from J, leaving 14 bases between them.